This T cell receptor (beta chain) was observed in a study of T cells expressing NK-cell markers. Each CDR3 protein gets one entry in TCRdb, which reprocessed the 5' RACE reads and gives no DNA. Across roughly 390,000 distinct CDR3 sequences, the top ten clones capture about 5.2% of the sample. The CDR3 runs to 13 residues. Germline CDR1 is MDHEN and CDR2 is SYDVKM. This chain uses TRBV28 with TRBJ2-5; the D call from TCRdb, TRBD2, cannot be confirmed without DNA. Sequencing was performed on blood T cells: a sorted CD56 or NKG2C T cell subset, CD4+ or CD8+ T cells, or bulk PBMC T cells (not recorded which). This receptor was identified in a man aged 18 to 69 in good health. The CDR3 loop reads CASRPTRKETQYF.